This TCR beta chain was identified during a study of blood T cell repertoires in COVID-19. Study-wide context: Italy, Spain and the United States were the sources of the convalescent and acute COVID-19 samples.

Authors' methods: Estimates of nucleated cell counts were drawn from the amplification of reference gene primers. The repertoire was sequenced with immunoSEQ multiplex PCR; TCRdb's copy has only in-frame clones and lacks some. Clonal size and the V and J genes are those of that table, whereas D and trimming came from the DNA. The sample contains about 160,000 clones, around 74% of which appear only once. Specimen: peripheral blood. This clonotype was sampled from a woman aged 55-70 years with COVID-19, enrolled during active disease.

The CDR3 DNA reads TGTGCCAGCAGCTCCGGGACTAGCAATGAGCAGTTCTTC. Protein: CASSSGTSNEQFF. The chain couples TRBV12-3 or TRBV12-4 to TRBJ2-1, with TRBD2 identical over 8 bases. The CDR3 loop spans 13 amino acids. The trim removed 6 bases at V and 6 bases at J, leaving 4 bases unmatched.